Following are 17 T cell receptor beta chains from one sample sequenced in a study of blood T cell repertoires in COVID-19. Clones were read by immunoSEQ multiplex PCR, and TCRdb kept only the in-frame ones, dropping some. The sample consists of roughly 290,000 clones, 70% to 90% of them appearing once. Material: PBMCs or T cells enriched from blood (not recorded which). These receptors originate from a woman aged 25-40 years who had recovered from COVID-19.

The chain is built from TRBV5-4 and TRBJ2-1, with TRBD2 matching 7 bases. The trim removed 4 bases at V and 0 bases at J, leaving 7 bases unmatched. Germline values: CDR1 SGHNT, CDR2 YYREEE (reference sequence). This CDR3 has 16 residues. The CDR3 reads CASSPGGGGSYNEQFF. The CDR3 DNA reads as TGTGCCAGCAGCCCGGGAGGAGGAGGCTCCTACAATGAGCAGTTCTTC.

The CDR3 sequence: CASSLGRLAGGHDTQYF. Written as DNA, the CDR3 is TGTGCCAGCAGCTTAGGCCGTCTAGCGGGGGGCCATGATACGCAGTATTTT. The chain employs TRBV7-7 and TRBJ2-3, with 11 bases aligning to TRBD2. CDR1 and CDR2 (germline): SSHAT, FNYEAQ (reference sequence). Trimming took 1 base from V and 6 from J; bases not matched to a gene: 9. The CDR3 is 17 amino acids.

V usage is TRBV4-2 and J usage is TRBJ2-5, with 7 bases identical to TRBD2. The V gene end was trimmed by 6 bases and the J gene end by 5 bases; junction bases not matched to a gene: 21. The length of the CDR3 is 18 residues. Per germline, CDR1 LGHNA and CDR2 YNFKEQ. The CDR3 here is CASSSWRLREGSGETQYF. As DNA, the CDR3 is TGTGCCAGCAGTAGCTGGAGACTCAGGGAGGGGAGTGGGGAGACCCAGTACTTC.

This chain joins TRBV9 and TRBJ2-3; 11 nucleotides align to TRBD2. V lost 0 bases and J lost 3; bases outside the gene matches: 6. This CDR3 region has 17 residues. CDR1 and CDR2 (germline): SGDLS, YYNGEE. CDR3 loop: CASSVAPSGGRTDTQYF. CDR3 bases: TGTGCCAGCAGCGTAGCTCCTAGCGGGGGGAGGACAGATACGCAGTATTTT.

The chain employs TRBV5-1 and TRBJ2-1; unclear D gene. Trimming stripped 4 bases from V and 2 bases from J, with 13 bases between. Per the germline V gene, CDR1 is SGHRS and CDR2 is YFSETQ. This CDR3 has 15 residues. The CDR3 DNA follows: TGCGCCAGCAGCGTCCAGGTATTGGCCTACAATGAGCAGTTCTTC. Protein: CASSVQVLAYNEQFF.

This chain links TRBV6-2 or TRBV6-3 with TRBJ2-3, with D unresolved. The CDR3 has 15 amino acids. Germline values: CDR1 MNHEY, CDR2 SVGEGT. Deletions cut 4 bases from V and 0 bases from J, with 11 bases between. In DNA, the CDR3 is TGTGCCAGCAGTTTAGCCGACCTTAGCACAGATACGCAGTATTTT. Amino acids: CASSLADLSTDTQYF.

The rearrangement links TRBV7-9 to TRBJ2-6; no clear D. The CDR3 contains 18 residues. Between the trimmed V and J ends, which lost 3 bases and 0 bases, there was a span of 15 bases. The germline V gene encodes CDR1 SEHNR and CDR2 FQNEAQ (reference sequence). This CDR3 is CASSFGAPITSGANVLTF. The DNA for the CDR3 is TGTGCCAGCAGCTTTGGAGCCCCGATAACCTCTGGGGCCAACGTCCTGACTTTC.

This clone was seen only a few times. The CDR3 sequence: CASSEATRITRYEQYF. CDR3 coding DNA: TGTGCCAGCAGTGAAGCTACGAGGATTACCCGCTACGAGCAGTACTTC. The chain carries TRBV2 and TRBJ2-7; D uncertain. Per germline, CDR1 SNHLY and CDR2 FYNNEI. Trimming removed 0 bases from V and 3 bases from J, with 15 bases in between. The CDR3 sequence is 16 residues long.

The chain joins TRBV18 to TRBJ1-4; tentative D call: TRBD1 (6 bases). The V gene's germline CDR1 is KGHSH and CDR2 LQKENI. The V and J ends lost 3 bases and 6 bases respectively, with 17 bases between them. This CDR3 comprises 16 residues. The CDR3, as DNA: TGTGCCAGCTCACCGCGAATTGACAGGTCTCATGAAAAACTGTTTTTT. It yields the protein CASSPRIDRSHEKLFF.

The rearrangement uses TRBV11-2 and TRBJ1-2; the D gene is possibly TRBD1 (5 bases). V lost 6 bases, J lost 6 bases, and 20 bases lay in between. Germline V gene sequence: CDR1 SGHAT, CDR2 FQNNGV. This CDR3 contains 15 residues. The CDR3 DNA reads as TGTGCCAGCAGGCTTAGCATCGGGGGGTTCGATGGCTACACCTTC. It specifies CASRLSIGGFDGYTF.

This CDR3 reads CASNPMGNSVGNNEQFF. Written as DNA, the CDR3 is TGTGCCAGCAACCCAATGGGCAATTCCGTTGGCAACAATGAGCAGTTCTTC. The genes are TRBV2 and TRBJ2-1, with D unresolved. Germline V gene data show CDR1 as SNHLY and CDR2 as FYNNEI. The CDR3 loop spans 17 amino acids. Trimming took off 7 bases at V and 5 bases at J, with 24 bases between the two ends.

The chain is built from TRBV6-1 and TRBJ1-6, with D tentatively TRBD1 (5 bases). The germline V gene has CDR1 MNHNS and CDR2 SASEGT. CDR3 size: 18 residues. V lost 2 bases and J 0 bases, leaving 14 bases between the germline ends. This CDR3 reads CASSELTAASSYNSPLHF. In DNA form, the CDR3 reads TGTGCCAGCAGTGAACTGACAGCCGCTAGCTCCTATAATTCACCCCTCCACTTT.

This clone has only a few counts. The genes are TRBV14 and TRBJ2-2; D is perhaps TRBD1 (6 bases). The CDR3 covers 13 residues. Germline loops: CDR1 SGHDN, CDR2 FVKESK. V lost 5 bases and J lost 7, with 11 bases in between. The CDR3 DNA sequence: TGTGCCAGCAGCTCTCAGGGGTTCGGGGAGCTGTTTTTT. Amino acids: CASSSQGFGELFF.

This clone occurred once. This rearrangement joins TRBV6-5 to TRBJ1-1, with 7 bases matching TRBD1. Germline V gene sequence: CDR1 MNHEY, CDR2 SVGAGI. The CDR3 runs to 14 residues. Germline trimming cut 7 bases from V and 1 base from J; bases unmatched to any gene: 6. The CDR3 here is CASTNRGRNTEAFF. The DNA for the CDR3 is TGTGCCAGCACCAACAGGGGTCGGAACACTGAAGCTTTCTTT.

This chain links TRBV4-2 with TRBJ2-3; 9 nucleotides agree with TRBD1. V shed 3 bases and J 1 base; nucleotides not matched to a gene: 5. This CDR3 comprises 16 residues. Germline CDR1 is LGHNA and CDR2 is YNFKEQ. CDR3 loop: CASSQARTGGTDTQYF. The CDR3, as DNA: TGTGCCAGCAGCCAGGCCCGGACAGGGGGCACAGATACGCAGTATTTT.

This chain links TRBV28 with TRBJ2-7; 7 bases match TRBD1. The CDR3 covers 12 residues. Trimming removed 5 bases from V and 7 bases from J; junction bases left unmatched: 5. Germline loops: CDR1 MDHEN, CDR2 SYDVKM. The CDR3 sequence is CASSAHRGEQYF. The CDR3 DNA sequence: TGTGCCAGCAGTGCGCACAGGGGAGAGCAGTACTTC. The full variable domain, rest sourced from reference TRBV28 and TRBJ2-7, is DVKVTQSSRYLVKRTGEKVFLECVQDMDHENMFWYRQDPGLGLRLIYFSYDVKMKEKGDIPEGYSVSREKKERFSLILESASTNQTSMYLCASSAHRGEQYFGPGTRLTVT.

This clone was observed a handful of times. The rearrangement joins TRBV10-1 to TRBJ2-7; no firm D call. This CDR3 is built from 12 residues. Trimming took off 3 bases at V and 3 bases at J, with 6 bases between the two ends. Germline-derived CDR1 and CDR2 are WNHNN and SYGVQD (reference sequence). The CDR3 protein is CASSDPGYEQYF. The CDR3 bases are TGCGCCAGCAGTGACCCGGGCTACGAGCAGTACTTC.